A single sample gave rise to the 32 T cell receptor beta chains below, sequenced in a study of shared clonotypes between healthy human individuals. Method: immunoSEQ multiplex PCR; TCRdb's copy keeps in-frame clones and lacks some. The data hold roughly 1,100,000 clones, with about three quarters observed a single time. The sample comprised memory CD4+ T cells sorted from blood. Subset described: CD45RA-negative fraction. Every receptor here comes from a man between 18 and 29 years old in good health.

This clone was counted a single time. The CDR3 DNA is TGTGCCAGCAGTTCGGGGGGGAACGCTTACGAGCAGTACTTC. It codes for CASSSGGNAYEQYF. The chain carries TRBV28 and TRBJ2-7, with 8 bases matching TRBD2. Trimming cost V 4 bases and J 4 bases; bases outside gene matches: 6. Germline V gene sequence: CDR1 MDHEN, CDR2 SYDVKM. The CDR3 covers 14 residues.

This chain connects TRBV6-5 to TRBJ1-4, with D uncertain. The CDR3 sequence is 15 residues long. The V gene lost 4 bases and the J gene lost 3 bases, with 12 bases spanning the gap. CDR1 is MNHEY, CDR2 SVGAGI, per germline. The CDR3 region is CASSSREYANEKLFF. CDR3 coding DNA: TGTGCCAGCAGTTCACGGGAGTACGCTAATGAAAAACTGTTTTTT.

The chain carries TRBV6-5 and TRBJ1-1, with a tentative D call TRBD1 (5 bases). CDR1 is MNHEY and CDR2 is SVGAGI in the germline V gene. The CDR3 loop spans 15 amino acids. Trimming took off 7 bases at V and 2 bases at J, with 17 bases between the two ends. CDR3 coding DNA: TGTGCCAGCACAACCCCAAGGGGACCCAACACTGAAGCTTTCTTT. It translates to CASTTPRGPNTEAFF.

V usage is TRBV7-2 and J usage is TRBJ1-6; the match to TRBD1 covers 7 bases. CDR3 length: 17 amino acids. The V segment lost 1 base and the J segment 5 bases; nucleotides outside the gene matches: 8. Germline CDR1 and CDR2: SGHTA and FQGNSA. The CDR3 nucleotides are TGTGCCAGCAGCTTAGGTGTCAGGGGGGCAAATAATTCACCCCTCCACTTT. Protein sequence: CASSLGVRGANNSPLHF.

This chain links TRBV7-2 with TRBJ1-6; no definite D call. The CDR3 totals 15 residues. Trimming left V 3 bases short and J 5 bases short, with 11 bases between. Germline V lookup: CDR1 SGHTA, CDR2 FQGNSA. CDR3 DNA: TGTGCCAGCAGCTTGCAGCTGTTAAATAATTCACCCCTCCACTTT. Its translation: CASSLQLLNNSPLHF.

The genes are TRBV30 and TRBJ2-7; D gene unclear. This CDR3 contains 15 residues. Germline values: CDR1 GTSNPN, CDR2 SVGIG (reference sequence). V was trimmed by 0 bases and J by 0 bases, leaving 12 bases between them. CDR3 sequence (DNA): TGTGCCTGGAGTGTCAGTGCTGCGGTCTCCTACGAGCAGTACTTC. This codes for CAWSVSAAVSYEQYF.

This chain uses TRBV21-1 with TRBJ1-5; the D call of TRBD1 is as the table states it, not checked on the DNA. TRBV21-1 is a documented pseudogene. The CDR3 is 15 amino acids. CDR3 residues: CASSKRTGAKQPQHF. The CDR3 DNA reads as TGTGCCAGCAGCAAACGGACAGGGGCGAAACAGCCCCAGCATTTT.

This sequence joins TRBV7-2 and TRBJ1-4; weak D call: TRBD1 (6 bases). The CDR3 is 14 residues long. The ends were cut back, 5 bases at V and 8 bases at J, with 15 bases in the middle. Germline V gene data show CDR1 as SGHTA and CDR2 as FQGNSA. The DNA of the CDR3 is TGTGCCAGCAGCCCGGGGGGGGCGGCCGAAAAACTGTTTTTT. Translating gives CASSPGGAAEKLFF.

There are a few counts of this clone. Being one base from a much bigger clone, this may be a read error. The CDR3 bases are TGTGCCAGTAGTGGACAGGATAGCTCTGGAAACACCATATATTTT. Protein product: CASSGQDSSGNTIYF. V gene TRBV19 combines with J gene TRBJ1-3, with TRBD1 identical over 7 bases. This CDR3 has 15 residues. Germline V gene lookup returns CDR1 LNHDA and CDR2 SQIVND (reference sequence). V shed 5 bases, J shed 0 bases, and the junction held 4 bases outside the gene matches.

The J gene is TRBJ2-1, the V gene TRBV4-1; 12 bases are a match to TRBD2. CDR3 length: 17 residues. J lost 7 bases, V lost 1 base, and 8 bases had no gene match. Germline V lookup: CDR1 MGHRA, CDR2 YSYEKL. CDR3 bases: TGCGCCAGCAGCCAAGGGAGACTAGCGGGAGATCTAAATGAGCAGTTCTTC. Encoded protein: CASSQGRLAGDLNEQFF.

This CDR3 is CASSTYEGKETQYF. Here the CDR3 DNA reads TGTGCCAGCAGCACATATGAGGGGAAAGAGACCCAGTACTTC. The chain carries TRBV7-9 and TRBJ2-5; D is possibly TRBD1 or TRBD2 (5 bases each). Trimming pared 5 bases from V and 3 bases from J, leaving 13 bases between. The CDR3 totals 14 residues. Germline V lookup: CDR1 SEHNR, CDR2 FQNEAQ (reference sequence).

The chain recombines TRBV21-1 with TRBJ1-5. TRBV21-1 is marked as a pseudogene. This CDR3 contains 15 residues. CDR3 nucleotides: TGTGCCAGCAGCAAAGCAGGGACGACCGATCAGCCCCAGCATTTT. Protein product: CASSKAGTTDQPQHF.

The chain links TRBV7-8 to TRBJ2-1, with 13 bases matching TRBD2. Per germline, CDR1 SGHVS and CDR2 FQNEAQ. Trimming at V came to 4 bases and at J to 7 bases, leaving 7 bases not matched to a gene. This CDR3 is built from 16 residues. The CDR3 region is CASSSALAGGENEQFF. The CDR3 DNA reads TGTGCCAGCAGCTCCGCACTAGCGGGAGGGGAAAATGAGCAGTTCTTC. Using reference TRBV7-8 and TRBJ2-1 for the parts outside the CDR3, the full variable domain is GAGVSQSPRYKVAKRGQDVALRCDPISGHVSLFWYQQALGQGPEFLTYFQNEAQLDKSGLPSDRFFAERPEGSVSTLKIQRTQQEDSAVYLCASSSALAGGENEQFFGPGTRLTVL.

The gene calls are TRBV6-1 and TRBJ2-7; D might be TRBD2 (5 bases). Trimming left V 2 bases short and J 0 bases short, with 14 bases between. The CDR3 contains 16 residues. From germline, CDR1 is MNHNS and CDR2 SASEGT. DNA for the CDR3: TGTGCCAGCAGTGAACGCGATATCGAGGGCTCCTACGAGCAGTACTTC. Amino acids: CASSERDIEGSYEQYF.

The chain links TRBV5-1 to TRBJ2-2; 7 bases fit TRBD1. Per the germline V gene, CDR1 is SGHRS and CDR2 is YFSETQ. J was trimmed by 3 bases and V by 0 bases; bases with no gene match: 2. CDR3 length: 15 amino acids. CDR3 nucleotide sequence: TGCGCCAGCAGCTTGGGGGACAGAGACACCGGGGAGCTGTTTTTT. This codes for CASSLGDRDTGELFF.

V and J are TRBV5-1 and TRBJ2-2; the D is unclear. Germline V gene sequence: CDR1 SGHRS, CDR2 YFSETQ. This CDR3 contains 14 residues. The V gene lost 3 bases and the J gene lost 1 base, with 7 bases spanning the gap. The DNA of the CDR3 is TGCGCCAGCAGCTCAGACTTGAACACCGGGGAGCTGTTTTTT. Encoded protein: CASSSDLNTGELFF.

The chain uses TRBV10-3 and TRBJ1-3; 8 bases are shared with TRBD1. The CDR3 loop spans 15 amino acids. CDR1 and CDR2 (germline): ENHRY, SYGVKD. V shed 5 bases and J 0 bases; nucleotides not matched to a gene: 3. The CDR3 DNA is TGTGCCATCAGTCCTACAGGGGGCTCTGGAAACACCATATATTTT. As protein: CAISPTGGSGNTIYF.

J is TRBJ1-6 and V is TRBV5-5, with 8 positions matching TRBD1. CDR1 is SGHKS and CDR2 is YYEKEE in the germline V gene (reference sequence). The CDR3 is 14 amino acids. V lost 2 bases to trimming and J lost 9 bases; unmatched junction nucleotides: 4. The CDR3 loop reads CASSLQDRVSPLHF. The CDR3 DNA reads as TGTGCCAGCAGCTTACAGGACAGGGTTTCACCCCTCCACTTT.

The gene calls are TRBV10-3 and TRBJ1-2; D gene unclear. Trimming removed 0 bases from V and 2 bases from J, with 4 bases in between. CDR1 is ENHRY and CDR2 is SYGVKD in the germline V gene. CDR3 length equals 13 residues. The CDR3 protein is CAISESDNYGYTF. CDR3 bases: TGTGCCATCAGTGAGTCCGACAACTATGGCTACACCTTC.

The V gene is TRBV5-1, the J gene TRBJ2-3; a weak D match, TRBD2 (5 bases). Looked up from germline, CDR1 is SGHRS and CDR2 is YFSETQ. This CDR3 spans 15 amino acids. V lost 8 bases and J lost 1, with 17 bases in between. The CDR3 here is CASGEGRGRTDTQYF. Written as DNA, the CDR3 is TGCGCCAGTGGCGAGGGAAGAGGGCGCACAGATACGCAGTATTTT.

In its sample, this clone was seen a few times. The chain carries TRBV4-3 and TRBJ2-6, with D unclear. The V gene's germline CDR1 is LGHNA and CDR2 YSLEER. V was trimmed by 0 bases and J by 0 bases, leaving 6 bases between them. The CDR3 consists of 16 residues. CDR3 nucleotide sequence: TGCGCCAGCAGCCAAGATACATCCTCTGGGGCCAACGTCCTGACTTTC. This sequence encodes CASSQDTSSGANVLTF.

This clone was seen a few times. The genes are TRBV6-1 and TRBJ1-6; D ambiguous. V lost 1 base to trimming and J lost 0 bases, with 13 bases between them. Germline V lookup: CDR1 MNHNS, CDR2 SASEGT. CDR3 size: 18 residues. Written as DNA, the CDR3 is TGTGCCAGCAGTGAAGTGTTACCGGGGAGCTCCTATAATTCACCCCTCCACTTT. Its protein is CASSEVLPGSSYNSPLHF.

The chain uses TRBV11-1 and TRBJ2-2, with D hard to call. Germline CDR1 SGHAT, CDR2 FQDESV (reference sequence). This CDR3 region has 14 residues. V shed 1 base and J shed 4 bases, with 7 bases lying between them. The CDR3 sequence is CASSLVLSTGELFF. CDR3 sequence (DNA): TGTGCCAGCAGCTTAGTTCTGAGCACCGGGGAGCTGTTTTTT. The variable domain in full, with the rest retrieved from reference TRBV11-1 and TRBJ2-2, is EAEVAQSPRYKITEKSQAVAFWCDPISGHATLYWYRQILGQGPELLVQFQDESVVDDSQLPKDRFSAERLKGVDSTLKIQPAELGDSAMYLCASSLVLSTGELFFGEGSRLTVL.

This clone was detected a few times. This chain uses TRBV5-6 with TRBJ1-2; TRBD1 agrees at 9 bases. The CDR3 loop spans 13 amino acids. Trimming removed 4 bases from V and 8 bases from J; junction bases left unmatched: 6. Germline V gives CDR1 SGHDT, CDR2 YYEEEE. The CDR3, as DNA: TGTGCCAGCAGCCAACCGGACAGGGGCGGCTACACCTTC. Amino acid sequence: CASSQPDRGGYTF.

This clone was observed a few times. Other DNA sequences in the same sample also yield this CDR3. V and J are TRBV6-6 and TRBJ2-7; no firm D call. In germline, CDR1 is MNHNY, CDR2 SVGAGI (reference sequence). The ends were cut back, 3 bases at V and 4 bases at J, with 7 bases in the middle. The CDR3 runs to 12 residues. The chain's CDR3 is CASSYPSYEQYF. The DNA of the CDR3 is TGTGCCAGCAGTTATCCGTCTTACGAGCAGTACTTC.

The chain combines TRBV19 with TRBJ2-1, with D possibly matching TRBD2 (5 bases). The germline V gene encodes CDR1 LNHDA and CDR2 SQIVND (reference sequence). V shed 8 bases and J shed 5 bases, with 16 bases lying between them. CDR3 length equals 14 residues. The CDR3 spells CASGRTKSDNEQFF. CDR3 coding DNA: TGTGCCAGTGGGAGAACAAAATCGGACAATGAGCAGTTCTTC.

The chain couples TRBV7-9 to TRBJ1-1; D is unclear. V gave up 7 bases and J gave up 0 bases, with 15 bases separating them. Germline V gene data show CDR1 as SEHNR and CDR2 as FQNEAQ (reference sequence). There are 15 residues in the CDR3. The CDR3: CASTAVETLNTEAFF. The DNA of the CDR3 is TGTGCCAGCACCGCCGTTGAGACTCTGAACACTGAAGCTTTCTTT.

The rearrangement uses TRBV6-5 and TRBJ1-3; D is unclear. V lost 7 bases to trimming and J lost 0 bases, with 13 bases between them. Germline V gene sequence: CDR1 MNHEY, CDR2 SVGAGI. The CDR3 loop spans 15 amino acids. The CDR3 nucleotides are TGTGCCAGCAAGAAAACACCGGTCTCTGGAAACACCATATATTTT. It is translated as CASKKTPVSGNTIYF.

In this sample, this clone turned up once. Sequence at one end of the junction differs from germline and may be a read error. The gene calls are TRBV6-1 and TRBJ1-5; tentative D call: TRBD1 (5 bases). Germline CDR1 reads MNHNS; CDR2 reads SASEGT. The CDR3 spans 12 residues. CDR3 sequence reads: CASTPGTQSQHF. For the CDR3, the DNA is TGTGCCAGCACTCCCGGGACTCAGTCCCAGCATTTT.

In this sample, this clone turned up a few times. The chain employs TRBV19 and TRBJ1-2, with 8 bases fitting TRBD1. Germline trimming cut 7 bases from V and 4 bases from J; bases unmatched to any gene: 17. This CDR3 spans 17 amino acids. CDR1 is LNHDA and CDR2 is SQIVND in the germline V gene (reference sequence). CDR3 in amino acids: CASTPKGDRRPGYGYTF. The CDR3, as DNA: TGTGCCAGTACCCCTAAAGGGGACAGGAGACCTGGCTATGGCTACACCTTC.

The rearrangement uses TRBV28 and TRBJ2-5; 12 bases match TRBD2. The length of the CDR3 is 15 residues. Germline V CDR1 and CDR2: MDHEN, SYDVKM. The ends lost 5 bases at V and 1 base at J; junction bases unmatched: 2. The CDR3 DNA follows: TGTGCCAGCAGTCCTAGCGGGAGGGGCCAAGAGACCCAGTACTTC. This codes for CASSPSGRGQETQYF.

The rearrangement uses TRBV19 and TRBJ1-6; 9 positions agree with TRBD1. CDR1 and CDR2 (germline): LNHDA, SQIVND (reference sequence). This CDR3 contains 14 residues. Trimming took 7 bases from V and 7 from J; bases not matched to a gene: 5. This CDR3 is CASTAGTGNSPLHF. Written as DNA, the CDR3 is TGTGCCAGTACCGCCGGGACAGGGAATTCACCCCTCCACTTT.